A selection of T cell receptor beta chains follows, all from one sample in a study of regulatory T cells in long-lasting Graves disease. TCRdb recomputed calls from the multiplex PCR reads with MiXCR, one row per CDR3 protein. Among 500,000 to 700,000 distinct CDR3 sequences listed, approximately 31% were seen once. Material: peripheral blood mononuclear cells (PBMCs), obtained when the disease was refractory, from a patient treated with antithyroid drugs. The receptors were gathered from a female donor with Graves disease. The CDR3 runs from the conserved cysteine through the conserved F or W. A D gene is named only where the DNA matches it firmly. Not every row has a clone size; where given, it reads once, few, many or a size class.

size: few; D: -; V: TRBV3-1; J: TRBJ1-1; CDR3: CASSPLQGMNTEAFF; DNA: TGTGCCAGCAGCCCGTTACAGGGAATGAACACTGAAGCTTTCTTT
size: -; D: TRBD1; V: TRBV28; J: TRBJ1-1; CDR3: CASRDRGRGGTEAFF; DNA: TGTGCCAGCAGGGACAGGGGGCGCGGGGGCACTGAAGCTTTCTTT
size: few; D: -; V: TRBV20-1; J: TRBJ1-2; CDR3: CSASVRGYGYTF; DNA: TGCAGTGCTAGTGTGCGGGGTTATGGCTACACCTTC
size: -; D: TRBD1; V: TRBV19; J: TRBJ2-7; CDR3: CASSIRDRAGEQYF; DNA: TGTGCCAGTAGTATCCGGGACAGGGCTGGGGAGCAGTACTTC
size: once; D: -; V: TRBV5-1; J: TRBJ1-1; CDR3: CASSPTVQARLNTEAFF; DNA: TGCGCCAGCAGCCCGACGGTACAGGCTAGGTTGAACACTGAAGCTTTCTTT
size: -; D: -; V: TRBV15; J: TRBJ2-1; CDR3: CATSRPVPSNEQFF; DNA: TGTGCCACCAGCAGGCCGGTACCCTCGAATGAGCAGTTCTTC
size: -; D: -; V: TRBV5-1; J: TRBJ2-7; CDR3: CASRLTYEQYF; DNA: TGCGCCAGCCGCCTCACCTACGAGCAGTACTTC
size: -; D: TRBD1; V: TRBV11-2; J: TRBJ2-2; CDR3: CASSGNRGNTGELFF; DNA: TGTGCCAGCAGCGGCAACAGGGGTAACACCGGGGAGCTGTTTTTT
size: -; D: TRBD2; V: TRBV7-3; J: TRBJ2-1; CDR3: CASSSLPSGSYNEQFF; DNA: TGTGCCAGCAGCTCCCTCCCTAGCGGGAGTTACAATGAGCAGTTCTTC
size: -; D: TRBD2; V: TRBV29-1; J: TRBJ2-7; CDR3: CSVENLAGAEQYF; DNA: TGCAGCGTTGAAAATCTAGCGGGAGCCGAGCAGTACTTC
size: -; D: TRBD1; V: TRBV2; J: TRBJ1-3; CDR3: CASSRDRGGNTIYF; DNA: TGTGCCAGCAGCCGGGACAGGGGTGGAAACACCATATATTTT
size: -; D: -; V: TRBV6-5; J: TRBJ1-5; CDR3: CASSYRDRRSQPQHF; DNA: TGTGCCAGCAGTTACCGGGACCGGCGGTCTCAGCCCCAGCATTTT
size: few; D: -; V: TRBV6-5; J: TRBJ2-7; CDR3: CASSYRTVYEQYF; DNA: TGTGCCAGCAGTTACCGGACAGTCTACGAGCAGTACTTC
size: -; D: -; V: TRBV11-1; J: TRBJ2-7; CDR3: CASSSDWSSEQYF; DNA: TGTGCCAGCAGCTCCGATTGGTCCTCCGAGCAGTACTTC
size: few; D: -; V: TRBV9; J: TRBJ2-2; CDR3: CASSTSGSRGITGELFF; DNA: TGTGCCAGCAGCACCAGCGGCTCTAGGGGTATTACCGGGGAGCTGTTTTTT
size: -; D: -; V: TRBV3-1; J: TRBJ2-7; CDR3: CASSQAQGIYEQYF; DNA: TGTGCCAGCAGCCAAGCCCAGGGTATCTACGAGCAGTACTTC
size: -; D: TRBD2; V: TRBV5-1; J: TRBJ2-7; CDR3: CASSFRGGTSSYEQYF; DNA: TGCGCCAGCAGCTTCAGGGGTGGGACTAGCTCCTACGAGCAGTACTTC
size: -; D: TRBD2; V: TRBV27; J: TRBJ2-1; CDR3: CASSFSGKGDNEQFF; DNA: TGTGCCAGCAGTTTTAGCGGGAAAGGCGACAATGAGCAGTTCTTC
size: few; D: -; V: TRBV12-3/TRBV12-4; J: TRBJ1-1; CDR3: CASRGYKLNMNTEAFF; DNA: TGTGCCAGCAGGGGTTATAAACTTAATATGAACACTGAAGCTTTCTTT
size: many; D: TRBD2; V: TRBV2; J: TRBJ2-5; CDR3: CASSEVAGYQETQYF; DNA: TGTGCCAGCAGTGAGGTAGCGGGCTACCAAGAGACCCAGTACTTC